A single sample is the source of the 23 T cell receptor beta chains below, sequenced in a study of metastatic and nonmetastatic thyroid tumors. Every patient underwent thyroid surgery untreated. TCRdb re-processed the PCR reads through MiXCR. The repertoire includes tens of thousands of clones, around 12% of them detected once, and approximately 25% sits in the top ten. The sequencing sample was made of blood. The receptors were gathered from a female donor with papillary thyroid cancer or a benign thyroid nodule (not recorded which). Some clones in this sample may be carry-over from other donors' samples.

V gene TRBV28 combines with J gene TRBJ1-2, with D perhaps matching TRBD1 (5 bases). The CDR3 loop spans 12 amino acids. The V end lost 4 bases, the J end lost 13 bases, and 16 bases lay between the germline ends. The V gene's germline CDR1 is MDHEN and CDR2 SYDVKM. The CDR3 DNA sequence: TGTGCCAGCAGTTCCGGGAGCGGGGGATGCACCTTC. Its protein is CASSSGSGGCTF.

This clone was found a few times. This rearrangement joins TRBV6-6 to TRBJ1-5, with a tentative D call TRBD1 (5 bases). Germline V gene lookup returns CDR1 MNHNY and CDR2 SVGAGI (reference sequence). This CDR3 has 16 amino acids. V lost 1 base and J 4 bases, leaving 14 bases between the germline ends. The CDR3 nucleotides read TGTGCCAGCAGTTACTACACCGGGACGGGGAATCAGCCCCAGCATTTT. This encodes CASSYYTGTGNQPQHF.

As for this clone: Other DNA variants within this sample encode the same CDR3. The chain links TRBV11-2 to TRBJ2-2, with a weak D call TRBD2 (6 bases). Deletions cut 5 bases from V and 5 bases from J, with 18 bases between. CDR3 length equals 16 residues. The germline CDR1 and CDR2 sequences are SGHAT and FQNNGV. The DNA for the CDR3 is TGTGCCAGCAGCCCGCGGGGTGTACGGCGTACCGGGGAGCTGTTTTTT. This codes for CASSPRGVRRTGELFF. Full variable domain (missing parts from reference TRBV11-2 and TRBJ2-2): EAGVAQSPRYKIIEKRQSVAFWCNPISGHATLYWYQQILGQGPKLLIQFQNNGVVDDSQLPKDRFSAERLKGVDSTLKIQPAKLEDSAVYLCASSPRGVRRTGELFFGEGSRLTVL.

CDR3 region: CASRPGTGGILGSQPQHF. In DNA, the CDR3 is TGTGCCAGCAGACCCGGGACAGGGGGTATTTTAGGTAGTCAGCCCCAGCATTTT. The chain combines TRBV28 with TRBJ1-5; TRBD1 agrees at 11 bases. This CDR3 is 18 amino acids long. The trim removed 6 bases at V and 6 bases at J, leaving 16 bases unmatched. Looked up from germline, CDR1 is MDHEN and CDR2 is SYDVKM.

Sample share makes this clone medium-sized. V gene TRBV28 combines with J gene TRBJ1-2, with D tentatively TRBD1 (5 bases). The CDR3 has 13 amino acids. Trimming pared 5 bases from V and 1 base from J, leaving 8 bases between. Germline V gives CDR1 MDHEN, CDR2 SYDVKM. The CDR3 nucleotides are TGTGCCAGCAGTATCCAGGGTAACTATGGCTACACCTTC. It specifies CASSIQGNYGYTF.

Judged by abundance, this clone is medium-sized. This sequence joins TRBV28 and TRBJ1-2; D is uncertain. The V end was cut by 3 bases, the J end by 6 bases, with 14 bases between. Germline V gene sequence: CDR1 MDHEN, CDR2 SYDVKM. CDR3 length: 14 residues. As DNA, the CDR3 is TGTGCCAGCAGTTTTTGGGTCGGCGAGGATGGCTACACCTTC. It is translated as CASSFWVGEDGYTF.

This clone was seen at least ten times. The chain combines TRBV18 with TRBJ1-2; TRBD1 matches at 7 bases. The V gene's germline CDR1 is KGHSH and CDR2 LQKENI. V dropped 3 bases and J dropped 6; count of bases not matched to a gene: 4. This CDR3 contains 13 residues. CDR3 coding DNA: TGTGCCAGCTCACCCCAACAGGGGAATGGCTACACCTTC. Translation gives CASSPQQGNGYTF.

This clone was detected ten times or more. The chain links TRBV3-1 to TRBJ2-1, with 11 bases identical to TRBD2. CDR3 length: 16 residues. Germline assignment: CDR1 LGHDT and CDR2 YNNKEL (reference sequence). V shed 3 bases and J 2 bases; nucleotides not matched to a gene: 3. The CDR3 nucleotides read TGTGCCAGCAGCCAGGGACTAGCGGAAACCTACAATGAGCAGTTCTTC. It translates to CASSQGLAETYNEQFF.

This clone occurred many times. The chain employs TRBV4-1 and TRBJ2-3; D is unclear. The CDR3 loop spans 14 amino acids. The germline V gene has CDR1 MGHRA and CDR2 YSYEKL. V lost 4 bases and J lost 2, with 10 bases in between. The CDR3 reads CASSLSPYTDTQYF. In DNA form, the CDR3 reads TGCGCCAGCAGCCTATCTCCTTACACAGATACGCAGTATTTT.

The chain couples TRBV6-1 to TRBJ2-3; 8 nucleotides agree with TRBD2. In germline, CDR1 is MNHNS, CDR2 SASEGT. J gave up 4 bases and V 2 bases, and 5 bases lay outside the gene matches. This CDR3 has 15 residues. CDR3 sequence reads: CASSELAGVPDTQYF. As DNA, the CDR3 is TGTGCCAGCAGTGAACTAGCGGGTGTGCCAGATACGCAGTATTTT.

The chain couples TRBV11-2 to TRBJ2-3; D may be TRBD1 or TRBD2 (5 bases each). Trimming left V 4 bases short and J 3 bases short, with 14 bases between. The CDR3 is 15 residues long. CDR1 and CDR2 from the germline V gene are SGHAT and FQNNGV. CDR3 bases: TGTGCCAGCAGCTGGCTTCATGGGGGAACAGATACGCAGTATTTT. Protein: CASSWLHGGTDTQYF.

This clone occurred a few times. The sample contains more than one DNA sequence encoding this CDR3. The V gene is TRBV19, the J gene TRBJ1-2; D perhaps matches TRBD1 (6 bases). Trimming took off 6 bases at V and 4 bases at J, with 12 bases between the two ends. The CDR3 totals 13 residues. CDR1 is LNHDA, CDR2 SQIVND, per germline (reference sequence). CDR3 region: CASRVQGSYGYTF. The DNA for the CDR3 is TGTGCCAGTAGGGTTCAGGGGTCCTATGGCTACACCTTC. Variable domain in full (rest from reference TRBV19 and TRBJ1-2): DGGITQSPKYLFRKEGQNVTLSCEQNLNHDAMYWYRQDPGQGLRLIYYSQIVNDFQKGDIAEGYSVSREKKESFPLTVTSAQKNPTAFYLCASRVQGSYGYTFGSGTRLTVV.

This clone was found a few times. The gene calls are TRBV11-2 and TRBJ1-3, with TRBD1 matching 7 bases. The CDR3 has 15 residues. The germline gives CDR1 SGHAT, CDR2 FQNNGV. V lost 5 bases, J lost 5 bases, and 9 bases stayed unmatched. DNA for the CDR3: TGTGCCAGCAGCGTAAGACAGGGAGGAAGAAACACCATATATTTT. Encoded protein: CASSVRQGGRNTIYF.

This clone has ten or more counts. V gene TRBV6-1 combines with J gene TRBJ2-7; 8 bases are shared with TRBD2. Germline V gene sequence: CDR1 MNHNS, CDR2 SASEGT. V shed 8 bases and J 1 base; nucleotides not matched to a gene: 4. This CDR3 contains 13 residues. CDR3: CASEAGGSYEQYF. The CDR3, as DNA: TGTGCCAGCGAGGCGGGAGGTTCCTACGAGCAGTACTTC.

This clone was recorded at least ten times. J is TRBJ2-6 and V is TRBV10-3; 7 bases fit TRBD1. The V gene's germline CDR1 is ENHRY and CDR2 SYGVKD. The V gene end was trimmed by 3 bases and the J gene end by 4 bases; junction bases not matched to a gene: 6. The CDR3 length is 16 residues. The CDR3 protein is CAISDLTGSGANVLTF. In DNA, the CDR3 is TGTGCCATCAGTGATTTGACAGGGTCCGGGGCCAACGTCCTGACTTTC.

This clone appeared many times. CDR3 protein: CSATGSGQPQHF. In nucleotides, the CDR3 is TGCAGTGCTACAGGGTCGGGGCAGCCCCAGCATTTT. The chain employs TRBV20-1 and TRBJ1-5; D is possibly TRBD1 (5 bases). CDR1 DFQATT and CDR2 SNEGSKA come from the germline V gene (reference sequence). The V and J ends lost 4 bases and 7 bases respectively, with 11 bases between them. The CDR3 spans 12 residues.

This clone is termed medium-sized. The V call is TRBV5-1, the J call TRBJ2-2; the D is unclear. The CDR3 is 15 amino acids. V lost 1 base and J lost 0, with 7 bases in between. The germline V gene encodes CDR1 SGHRS and CDR2 YFSETQ. This chain's CDR3 is CASSLFGPNTGELFF. The CDR3 DNA reads as TGCGCCAGCAGCTTGTTCGGACCGAACACCGGGGAGCTGTTTTTT.

This clone was seen many times. A single base separates this from a much larger clone, so it may be a read error. The chain links TRBV19 to TRBJ2-2; D ambiguous. Germline V gene lookup returns CDR1 LNHDA and CDR2 SQIVND (reference sequence). The CDR3 is 14 amino acids. The CDR3 DNA reads TGTACCAGTAGTATCTCCGGTGGGGCCGGGGAGCTGTTTTTT. This translates into CTSSISGGAGELFF.

This clone showed up many times. The chain has TRBV30 and TRBJ1-2; weak D call: TRBD1 (6 bases). V was clipped by 2 bases and J by 4 bases, with 14 bases between them. CDR1 is GTSNPN, CDR2 SVGIG, per germline (reference sequence). The CDR3 totals 14 residues. CDR3 DNA sequence: TGTGCCTGGAGTAGAGGGGGATCGTCCTATGGCTACACCTTC. It specifies CAWSRGGSSYGYTF. Together with reference TRBV30 and TRBJ1-2, the CDR3 gives the full variable domain: SQTIHQWPATLVQPVGSPLSLECTVEGTSNPNLYWYRQAAGRGLQLLFYSVGIGQISSEVPQNLSASRPQDRQFILSSKKLLLSDSGFYLCAWSRGGSSYGYTFGSGTRLTVV.

Judged by abundance, this clone is medium-sized. Other DNA sequences of this sample code for an identical CDR3. This rearrangement joins TRBV6-1 to TRBJ1-6, with no clear D. From germline, CDR1 is MNHNS and CDR2 SASEGT. The CDR3 has 14 residues. V shed 4 bases and J shed 2 bases, with 6 bases lying between them. The CDR3 DNA is TGTGCCAGCAGTGCCGGACCCTATAATTCACCCCTCCACTTT. This codes for CASSAGPYNSPLHF.

This clone was counted at least ten times. The chain recombines TRBV11-3 with TRBJ1-6; 7 nucleotides match TRBD1. Germline V gives CDR1 SGHNT, CDR2 YENEEA. With V trimmed by 0 bases and J by 9 bases, 20 bases remained unmatched. This CDR3 is 20 amino acids long. DNA for the CDR3: TGTGCCAGCAGCTTAGACTGGAGTGATTGGTACAGGGGTCGGGCTTCACCCCTCCACTTT. It specifies CASSLDWSDWYRGRASPLHF.

Relative to its sample, this clone is medium-sized. This chain uses TRBV28 with TRBJ1-5; 7 bases are shared with TRBD1. The CDR3 has 15 amino acids. The V and J ends lost 6 bases and 1 base, in that order; junction bases with no gene match: 6. Germline V gene lookup returns CDR1 MDHEN and CDR2 SYDVKM. The CDR3, as DNA: TGTGCCAGCAGCCACGCGACAGGGAGCAATCAGCCCCAGCATTTT. Protein product: CASSHATGSNQPQHF.

By frequency in the sample, this clone is medium-sized (0.01 to 0.1%). The J gene is TRBJ1-2, the V gene TRBV24-1; maybe TRBD1 (6 bases). The V end lost 6 bases, the J end lost 7 bases, and 11 bases lay between the germline ends. The CDR3 has 12 amino acids. Germline assignment: CDR1 KGHDR and CDR2 SFDVKD. In DNA form, the CDR3 reads TGTGCCACCAGTACAGGGTACTGTGGCTACACCTTC. Protein product: CATSTGYCGYTF.